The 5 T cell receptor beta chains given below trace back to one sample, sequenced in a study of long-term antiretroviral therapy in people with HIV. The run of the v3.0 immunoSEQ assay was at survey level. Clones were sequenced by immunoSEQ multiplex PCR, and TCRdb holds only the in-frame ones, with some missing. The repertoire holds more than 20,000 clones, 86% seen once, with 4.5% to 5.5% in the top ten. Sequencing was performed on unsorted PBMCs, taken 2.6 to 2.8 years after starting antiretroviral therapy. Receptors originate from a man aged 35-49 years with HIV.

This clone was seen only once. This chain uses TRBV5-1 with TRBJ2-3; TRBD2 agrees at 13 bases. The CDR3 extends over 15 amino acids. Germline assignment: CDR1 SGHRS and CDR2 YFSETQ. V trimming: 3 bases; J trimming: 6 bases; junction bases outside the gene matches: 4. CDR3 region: CASSSPGLAGDTQYF. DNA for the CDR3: TGCGCCAGCAGCTCGCCGGGACTAGCGGGGGATACGCAGTATTTT.

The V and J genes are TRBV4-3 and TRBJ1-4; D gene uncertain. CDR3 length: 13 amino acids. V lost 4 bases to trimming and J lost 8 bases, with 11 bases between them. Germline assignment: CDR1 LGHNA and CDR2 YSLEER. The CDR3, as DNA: TGCGCCAGCAGCCTATCTTCGCGGGAAAAACTGTTTTTT. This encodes CASSLSSREKLFF.

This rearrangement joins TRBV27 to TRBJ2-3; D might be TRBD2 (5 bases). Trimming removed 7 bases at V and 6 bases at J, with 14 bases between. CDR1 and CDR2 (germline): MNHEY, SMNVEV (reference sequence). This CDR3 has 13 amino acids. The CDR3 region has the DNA TGTGCCAGCATGAGGGTAGTAACGGATACGCAGTATTTT. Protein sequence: CASMRVVTDTQYF.

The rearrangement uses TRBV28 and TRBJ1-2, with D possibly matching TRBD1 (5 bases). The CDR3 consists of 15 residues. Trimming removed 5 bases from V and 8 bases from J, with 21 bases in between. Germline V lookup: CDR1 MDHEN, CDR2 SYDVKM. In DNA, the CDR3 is TGTGCCAGCAGTCTGAGGGAGGGGATAGTGGAGGGCTACACCTTC. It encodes CASSLREGIVEGYTF.

The CDR3 DNA reads TGTGCCAGTCGGATCGGTGGGGACAACCATCGTTCACCCCTCCACTTT. Its translation: CASRIGGDNHRSPLHF. This chain connects TRBV19 to TRBJ1-6, with D possibly being TRBD1 (6 bases). V gave up 8 bases and J gave up 9 bases, with 23 bases separating them. The V gene's germline CDR1 is LNHDA and CDR2 SQIVND (reference sequence). CDR3 length equals 16 residues.